Described below is a single TCR beta chain sequence and its context. The antigen is unknown. The data originate from a study of cytomegalovirus exposure and HLA in healthy donors. Study results and caveats: Fewer than 200 TCR beta chains were listed as cytomegalovirus-associated. For most TCR beta V segments, an earlier analysis put the productive rate at about 90% or about 30% of the time.

The PCR made use of 60 Vbeta and 13 Jbeta primers. Method: immunoSEQ multiplex PCR; TCRdb's copy keeps in-frame clones and lacks some. The table includes tens of thousands of clones, just under 75% detected once. The germline CDR1 and CDR2 sequences are GTSNPN and SVGIG (reference sequence). The CDR3 totals 15 residues. V was clipped by 2 bases and J by 0 bases, with 13 bases between them. This chain uses TRBV30 with TRBJ1-1; no definite D call. Material for sequencing was PBMCs. This sequence was found in a man aged 25 to 45 in good health and CMV-seropositive. The CDR3 protein is CAWSPPPGLNTEAFF. The CDR3 nucleotides are TGTGCCTGGAGTCCTCCCCCAGGCTTGAACACTGAAGCTTTCTTT.